The TCR beta chain under discussion was sequenced for a study of blood T cell repertoires in COVID-19. Overall study: There were acute and convalescent COVID-19 samples, and they came from the United States, Italy and Spain. Nucleic acid was either cDNA or gDNA, and it came from T cells, B-cell-depleted T cells, or PBMCs.

V lost 3 bases and J lost 4, with 9 bases in between. The CDR3 runs to 13 residues. Authors' analysis steps: By means of reference gene primer amplification, nucleated cell counts were estimated. Assay used: immunoSEQ multiplex PCR; TCRdb lists only in-frame clones, some missing. D and trimming were read from the DNA, whereas the V and J calls and clone size are those reported in that table. The table lists around 70,000 clones, roughly 89% of them singletons. The sequenced sample was peripheral blood. This receptor was obtained from an older man with acute or convalescent COVID-19. The chain joins TRBV12-3 or TRBV12-4 to TRBJ1-2, with TRBD1 as a possible D gene (5 bases). CDR3 residues: CASSFAGGYGYTF. CDR3 bases: TGTGCCAGCAGTTTCGCGGGGGGCTATGGCTACACCTTC.